This T cell receptor beta chain was identified during a study of blood T cell repertoires in COVID-19. Here immunoSEQ multiplex PCR was the method, and the copy in TCRdb shows in-frame clones only, minus some. Here the sample spans about 210,000 clones, about 91% being singletons. Sequenced material: peripheral blood. The TCR originated in a woman in her forties with acute or convalescent COVID-19.

CDR3 DNA: TGCGCCAGCAGCCCTTCAACGGGACAGGGGAATTCACCCCTCCACTTT. It codes for CASSPSTGQGNSPLHF. The chain has TRBV4-1 and TRBJ1-6; 10 bases fit TRBD1. The V segment lost 4 bases and the J segment 7 bases; nucleotides outside the gene matches: 7. Germline-derived CDR1 and CDR2 are MGHRA and YSYEKL. The CDR3 extends over 16 amino acids.